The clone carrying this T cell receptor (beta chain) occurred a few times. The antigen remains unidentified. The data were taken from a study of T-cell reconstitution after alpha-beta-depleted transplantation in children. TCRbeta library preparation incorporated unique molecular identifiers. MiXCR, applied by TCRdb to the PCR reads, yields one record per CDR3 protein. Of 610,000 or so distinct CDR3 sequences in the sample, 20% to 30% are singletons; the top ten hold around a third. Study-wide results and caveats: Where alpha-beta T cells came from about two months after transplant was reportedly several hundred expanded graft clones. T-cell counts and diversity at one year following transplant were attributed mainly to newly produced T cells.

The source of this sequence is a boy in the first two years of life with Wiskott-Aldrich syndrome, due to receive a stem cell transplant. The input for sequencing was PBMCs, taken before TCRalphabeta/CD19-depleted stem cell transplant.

In nucleotides, the CDR3 is TGTGCCAGCAGTTTCCCCCAAAGGAGCTCTGGAAACACCATATATTTT. As protein: CASSFPQRSSGNTIYF. The chain uses TRBV28 and TRBJ1-3; D remains unclear. V was trimmed by 3 bases and J by 0 bases, leaving 12 bases between them. The CDR3 contains 16 residues. Germline CDR1 and CDR2: MDHEN and SYDVKM. Full variable domain (outside the CDR3, taken from reference TRBV28 and TRBJ1-3): DVKVTQSSRYLVKRTGEKVFLECVQDMDHENMFWYRQDPGLGLRLIYFSYDVKMKEKGDIPEGYSVSREKKERFSLILESASTNQTSMYLCASSFPQRSSGNTIYFGEGSWLTVV.